Shown below are 12 T cell receptor beta chains from a single sample sequenced in a study of technical replicates of blood from a handful of donors. Profiling relied on immunoSEQ multiplex PCR, and the TCRdb table lists in-frame clones only, not all of them. The sample records tens of thousands of clones, around 86% being singletons. Sequencing used PBMCs. The receptors were gathered from a human donor in good health. Some clones in this sample may be carry-over from other donors' samples.

This clone was counted once. This rearrangement joins TRBV14 to TRBJ2-2; TRBD1 might be the D (5 bases). The CDR3 totals 16 residues. V was clipped by 0 bases and J by 4 bases, with 12 bases between them. From germline, CDR1 is SGHDN and CDR2 FVKESK. The CDR3 nucleotides read TGTGCCAGCAGCCAAGATAGGGGTGAAGTCACCGGGGAGCTGTTTTTT. This codes for CASSQDRGEVTGELFF.

The CDR3 bases are TGTGCCAGCAGCGTGGACAGGGTAAACTCTGGAAACACCATATATTTT. Its translation: CASSVDRVNSGNTIYF. This chain links TRBV9 with TRBJ1-3; 8 nucleotides line up with TRBD1. This CDR3 is 16 amino acids long. The germline V gene encodes CDR1 SGDLS and CDR2 YYNGEE. J was trimmed by 0 bases and V by 2 bases; bases with no gene match: 4. Full variable domain (missing parts from reference TRBV9 and TRBJ1-3): DSGVTQTPKHLITATGQRVTLRCSPRSGDLSVYWYQQSLDQGLQFLIQYYNGEERAKGNILERFSAQQFPDLHSELNLSSLELGDSALYFCASSVDRVNSGNTIYFGEGSWLTVV.

J is TRBJ2-1 and V is TRBV5-4; tentatively, D is TRBD1 (5 bases). V was trimmed by 4 bases and J by 12 bases, leaving 17 bases between them. Germline values: CDR1 SGHNT, CDR2 YYREEE (reference sequence). This CDR3 is 13 amino acids long. Here the CDR3 reads CASSLSQGFGQFF. CDR3 bases: TGTGCCAGCAGCCTTAGCCAGGGCTTTGGGCAGTTCTTC.

V gene TRBV13 combines with J gene TRBJ2-7; TRBD2 agrees at 7 bases. The CDR3 contains 16 residues. CDR1 is PRHDT and CDR2 is FYEKMQ in the germline V gene (reference sequence). V shed 4 bases and J 0 bases; nucleotides not matched to a gene: 9. The CDR3 loop reads CASSYRGWGGSYEQYF. The CDR3 DNA sequence: TGTGCCAGCAGCTACCGGGGTTGGGGGGGCTCCTACGAGCAGTACTTC.

V gene TRBV7-2 combines with J gene TRBJ2-3, with unresolved D. This CDR3 contains 15 residues. V was trimmed by 5 bases and J by 0 bases, leaving 12 bases between them. Germline V gene lookup returns CDR1 SGHTA and CDR2 FQGNSA. The CDR3 protein is CASSLSRVSTDTQYF. The CDR3 DNA reads as TGTGCCAGCAGCCTGAGTCGGGTGAGCACAGATACGCAGTATTTT.

V is TRBV27 and J is TRBJ2-7, with TRBD2 as a possible D gene (5 bases). V lost 8 bases to trimming and J lost 5 bases, with 13 bases between them. The CDR3 runs 12 residues. CDR1 is MNHEY, CDR2 SMNVEV, per germline (reference sequence). The CDR3, as DNA: TGTGCCAGCCCCCCGGGGTGCGACGAGCAGTACTTC. Translated: CASPPGCDEQYF.

The chain joins TRBV9 to TRBJ2-7, with a tentative D call TRBD1 (6 bases). CDR1 SGDLS and CDR2 YYNGEE come from the germline V gene. V was pared by 5 bases and J by 7 bases, with 16 bases between. CDR3 length: 13 amino acids. CDR3 in amino acids: CASSTGPGEEQYF. In nucleotides, the CDR3 is TGTGCCAGCAGTACAGGGCCCGGGGAGGAGCAGTACTTC.

The J gene is TRBJ2-5, the V gene TRBV5-1, with D perhaps matching TRBD2 (6 bases). Trimming took off 4 bases at V and 5 bases at J, with 18 bases between the two ends. Germline CDR1 is SGHRS and CDR2 is YFSETQ. The CDR3 extends over 15 amino acids. CDR3 in DNA: TGCGCCAGCAGCCCCGGGGTTGGAGGGTACGAGACCCAGTACTTC. It is translated as CASSPGVGGYETQYF.

The chain is built from TRBV5-1 and TRBJ2-7, with D possibly TRBD2 on 5 matching bases. The germline V gene has CDR1 SGHRS and CDR2 YFSETQ. The CDR3 extends over 14 amino acids. Trimming pared 4 bases from V and 2 bases from J, leaving 13 bases between. The CDR3 is CASSQGRRAYEQYF. CDR3 bases: TGCGCCAGCAGCCAAGGGAGACGGGCCTACGAGCAGTACTTC.

The chain combines TRBV7-6 with TRBJ2-2; 10 bases line up with TRBD2. V was pared by 1 base and J by 6 bases, with 5 bases of the junction left unmatched. The CDR3 is 16 residues long. From germline, CDR1 is SGHVS and CDR2 FNYEAQ. The CDR3 nucleotides read TGTGCCAGCAGCTTAGAATCTAGCGGGGGCCCCGGGGAGCTGTTTTTT. The encoded protein is CASSLESSGGPGELFF.

This CDR3 reads CASSFQTDKNTEAFF. In DNA form, the CDR3 reads TGCGCCAGCAGCTTCCAGACAGATAAGAACACTGAAGCTTTCTTT. The gene calls are TRBV5-1 and TRBJ1-1, with TRBD1 as a possible D gene (5 bases). Trimming cost V 2 bases and J 1 base, with 12 bases left between them. Germline CDR1 is SGHRS and CDR2 is YFSETQ. The CDR3 consists of 15 residues.

This chain joins TRBV5-1 and TRBJ2-1; D may be TRBD1 (5 bases). CDR1 and CDR2 (germline): SGHRS, YFSETQ. V was clipped by 0 bases and J by 2 bases, with 6 bases between them. The CDR3 length is 14 residues. The CDR3: CASSLGGPYNEQFF. CDR3 coding DNA: TGCGCCAGCAGCTTGGGGGGCCCCTACAATGAGCAGTTCTTC.